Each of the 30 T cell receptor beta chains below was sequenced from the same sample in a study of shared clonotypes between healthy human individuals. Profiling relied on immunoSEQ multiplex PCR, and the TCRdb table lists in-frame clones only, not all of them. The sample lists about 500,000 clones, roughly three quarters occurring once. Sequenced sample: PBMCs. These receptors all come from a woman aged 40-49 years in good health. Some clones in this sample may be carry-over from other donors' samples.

The CDR3 sequence: CASIHTSGELFF. CDR3 sequence (DNA): TGTGCCAGCATTCACACCTCCGGGGAGCTGTTTTTT. The rearrangement uses TRBV6-5 and TRBJ2-2; D remains unclear. The germline V and J ends were trimmed by 7 bases and 6 bases, with 9 bases remaining between them. CDR3 size: 12 residues. Germline V gene lookup returns CDR1 MNHEY and CDR2 SVGAGI.

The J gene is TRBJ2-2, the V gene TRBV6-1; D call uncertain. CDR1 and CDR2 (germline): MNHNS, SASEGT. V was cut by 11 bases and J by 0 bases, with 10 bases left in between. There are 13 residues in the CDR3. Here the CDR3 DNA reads TGTGCCCCCCATACAACGAACACCGGGGAGCTGTTTTTT. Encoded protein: CAPHTTNTGELFF.

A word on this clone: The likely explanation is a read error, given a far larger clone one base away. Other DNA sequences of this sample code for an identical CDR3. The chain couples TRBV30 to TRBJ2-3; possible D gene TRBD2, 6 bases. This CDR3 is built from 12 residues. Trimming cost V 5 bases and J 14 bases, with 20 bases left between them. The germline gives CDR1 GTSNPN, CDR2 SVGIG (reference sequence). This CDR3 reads CAWGAGFHSVYF. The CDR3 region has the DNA TGTGCCTGGGGTGCGGGGTTCCATAGTGTGTATTTT.

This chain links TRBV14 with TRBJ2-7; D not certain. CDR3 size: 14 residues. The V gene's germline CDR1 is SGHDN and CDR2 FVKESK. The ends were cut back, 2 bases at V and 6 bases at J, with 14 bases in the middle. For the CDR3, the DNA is TGTGCCAGCAGCCAAAATATACAGACGGCCGAGCAGTACTTC. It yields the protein CASSQNIQTAEQYF.

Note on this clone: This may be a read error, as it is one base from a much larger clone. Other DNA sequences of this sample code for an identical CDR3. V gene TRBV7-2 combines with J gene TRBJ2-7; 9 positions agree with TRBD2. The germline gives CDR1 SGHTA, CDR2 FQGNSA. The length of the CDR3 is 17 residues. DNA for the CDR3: TGTGCCAGCAGCTTAGGGGGGAGGGAGCGGGAGGTCTACGAGCAGTACTTT. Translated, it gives CASSLGGREREVYEQYF.

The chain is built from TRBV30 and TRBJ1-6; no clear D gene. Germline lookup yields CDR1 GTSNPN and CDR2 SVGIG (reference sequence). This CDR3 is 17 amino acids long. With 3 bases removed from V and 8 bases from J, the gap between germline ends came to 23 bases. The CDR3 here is CAWRDPLGSGYDSPLHF. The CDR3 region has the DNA TGTGCCTGGAGGGACCCCCTAGGGTCAGGCTACGATTCACCCCTCCACTTT.

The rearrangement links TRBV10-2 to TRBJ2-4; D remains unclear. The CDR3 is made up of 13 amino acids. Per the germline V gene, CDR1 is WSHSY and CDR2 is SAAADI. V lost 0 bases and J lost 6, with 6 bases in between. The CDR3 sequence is CASSESVGNIQYF. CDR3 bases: TGCGCCAGCAGTGAGTCGGTGGGAAACATTCAGTACTTC.

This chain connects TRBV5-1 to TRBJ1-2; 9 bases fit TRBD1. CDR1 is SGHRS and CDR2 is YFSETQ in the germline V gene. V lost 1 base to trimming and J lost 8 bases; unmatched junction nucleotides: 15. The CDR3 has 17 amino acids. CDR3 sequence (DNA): TGCGCCAGCAGCTTGTTGGGACCATGGGACAGGGTATCAGGCTACACCTTC. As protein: CASSLLGPWDRVSGYTF.

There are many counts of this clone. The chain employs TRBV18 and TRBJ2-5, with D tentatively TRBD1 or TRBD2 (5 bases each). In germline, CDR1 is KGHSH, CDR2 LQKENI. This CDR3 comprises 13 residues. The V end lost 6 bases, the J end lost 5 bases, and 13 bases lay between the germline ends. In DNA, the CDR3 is TGTGCCAGCTCTCGGGACCACGGGGAGACCCAGTACTTC. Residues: CASSRDHGETQYF.

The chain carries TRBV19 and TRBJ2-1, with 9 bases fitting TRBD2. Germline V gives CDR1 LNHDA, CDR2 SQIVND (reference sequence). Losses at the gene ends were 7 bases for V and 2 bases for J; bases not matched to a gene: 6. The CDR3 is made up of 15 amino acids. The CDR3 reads CASNPAGGTYNEQFF. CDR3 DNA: TGTGCCAGTAACCCAGCGGGAGGAACCTACAATGAGCAGTTCTTC.

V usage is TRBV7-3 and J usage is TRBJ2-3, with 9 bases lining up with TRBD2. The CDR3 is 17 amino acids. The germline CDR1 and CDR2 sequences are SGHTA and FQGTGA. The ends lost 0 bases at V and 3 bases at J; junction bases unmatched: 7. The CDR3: CASSLTTVAGVTDTQYF. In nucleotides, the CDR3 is TGTGCCAGCAGCTTAACAACCGTAGCGGGAGTGACAGATACGCAGTATTTT.

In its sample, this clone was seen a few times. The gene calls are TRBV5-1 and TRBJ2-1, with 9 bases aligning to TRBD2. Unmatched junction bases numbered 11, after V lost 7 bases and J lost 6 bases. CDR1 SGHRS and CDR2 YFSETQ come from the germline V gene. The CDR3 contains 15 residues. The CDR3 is CASSLDLAGINEQFF. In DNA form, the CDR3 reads TGCGCCAGCTCCCTAGATCTAGCGGGAATCAATGAGCAGTTCTTC.

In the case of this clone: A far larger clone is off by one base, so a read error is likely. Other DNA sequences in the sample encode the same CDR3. CDR3 loop: CASSQDLGSGANVLTF. The CDR3 nucleotides read TGTGCCAGCAGTCAAGATCTAGGGAGCGGGGCCAACGTCCTGACTTTC. The chain couples TRBV4-2 to TRBJ2-6, with a weak D call TRBD2 (5 bases). The CDR3 is made up of 16 amino acids. In germline, CDR1 is LGHNA, CDR2 YNFKEQ.

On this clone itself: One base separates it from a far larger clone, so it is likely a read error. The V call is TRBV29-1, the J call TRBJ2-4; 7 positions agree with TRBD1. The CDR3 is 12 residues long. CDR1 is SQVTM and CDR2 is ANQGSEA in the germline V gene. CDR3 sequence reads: CSVEGDRNVQYF. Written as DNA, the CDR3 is TGCAGCGTTGAAGGGGACAGAAACGTTCAGTACTTC.

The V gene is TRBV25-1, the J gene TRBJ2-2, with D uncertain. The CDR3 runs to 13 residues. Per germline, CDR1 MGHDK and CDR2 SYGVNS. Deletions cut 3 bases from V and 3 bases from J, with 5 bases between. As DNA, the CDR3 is TGTGCCAGCAGTGACCCTTACACCGGGGAGCTGTTTTTT. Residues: CASSDPYTGELFF. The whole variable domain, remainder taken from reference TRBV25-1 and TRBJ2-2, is EADIYQTPRYLVIGTGKKITLECSQTMGHDKMYWYQQDPGMELHLIHYSYGVNSTEKGDLSSESTVSRIRTEHFPLTLESARPSHTSQYLCASSDPYTGELFFGEGSRLTVL.

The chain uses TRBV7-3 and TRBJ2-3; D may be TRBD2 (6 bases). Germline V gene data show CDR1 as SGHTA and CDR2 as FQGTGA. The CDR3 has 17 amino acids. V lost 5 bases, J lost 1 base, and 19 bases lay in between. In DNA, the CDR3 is TGTGCCAGCAGCATACACGAGGACTACCAACGCACAGATACGCAGTATTTT. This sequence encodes CASSIHEDYQRTDTQYF.

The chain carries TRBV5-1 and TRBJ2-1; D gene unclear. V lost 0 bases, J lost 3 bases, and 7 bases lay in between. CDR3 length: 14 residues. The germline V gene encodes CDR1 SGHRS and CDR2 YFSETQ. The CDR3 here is CASSLGQDYNEQFF. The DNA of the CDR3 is TGCGCCAGCAGCTTGGGCCAGGACTACAATGAGCAGTTCTTC.

The CDR3 here is CAWSFDSGANVLTF. In DNA form, the CDR3 reads TGTGCCTGGAGTTTCGACTCTGGGGCCAACGTCCTGACTTTC. The rearrangement links TRBV30 to TRBJ2-6; D is undetermined. CDR1 is GTSNPN and CDR2 is SVGIG in the germline V gene (reference sequence). This CDR3 has 14 amino acids. V lost 2 bases and J lost 0, with 5 bases in between.

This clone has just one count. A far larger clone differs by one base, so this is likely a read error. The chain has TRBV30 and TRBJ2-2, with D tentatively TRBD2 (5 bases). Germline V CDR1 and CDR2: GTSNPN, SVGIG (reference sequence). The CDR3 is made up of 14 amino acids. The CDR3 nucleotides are TGTGCCTGGAGTCGGGTAGGGTTGTACGGGGAGCTGTCTTTT. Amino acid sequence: CAWSRVGLYGELSF. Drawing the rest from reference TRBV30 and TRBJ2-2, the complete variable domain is SQTIHQWPATLVQPVGSPLSLECTVEGTSNPNLYWYRQAAGRGLQLLFYSVGIGQISSEVPQNLSASRPQDRQFILSSKKLLLSDSGFYLCAWSRVGLYGELSFGEGSRLTVL.

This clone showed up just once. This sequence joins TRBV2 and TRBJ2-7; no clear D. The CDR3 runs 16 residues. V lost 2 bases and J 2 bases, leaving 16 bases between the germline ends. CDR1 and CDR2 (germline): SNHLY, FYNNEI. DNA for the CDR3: TGTGCCAGCAGTGAAAGGCTAACAGTTCCTCCCTACGAGCAGTACTTC. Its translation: CASSERLTVPPYEQYF.

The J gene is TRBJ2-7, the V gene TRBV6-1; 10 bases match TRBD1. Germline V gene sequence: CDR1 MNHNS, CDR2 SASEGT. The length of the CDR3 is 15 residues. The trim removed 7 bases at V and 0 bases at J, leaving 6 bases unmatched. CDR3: CASIPGQGTSYEQYF. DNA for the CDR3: TGTGCCAGCATACCGGGACAGGGGACCTCCTACGAGCAGTACTTC.

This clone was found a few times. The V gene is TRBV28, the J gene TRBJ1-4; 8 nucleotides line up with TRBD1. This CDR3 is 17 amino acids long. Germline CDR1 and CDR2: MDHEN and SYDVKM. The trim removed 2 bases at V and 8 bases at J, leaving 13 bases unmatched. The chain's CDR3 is CASSLPLTGDDREKLFF. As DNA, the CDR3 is TGTGCCAGCAGTTTACCCCTGACAGGGGACGATCGAGAAAAACTGTTTTTT.

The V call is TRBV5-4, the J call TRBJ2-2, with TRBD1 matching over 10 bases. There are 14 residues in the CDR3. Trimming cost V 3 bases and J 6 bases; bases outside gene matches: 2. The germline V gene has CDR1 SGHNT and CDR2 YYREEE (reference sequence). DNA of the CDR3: TGTGCCAGCAGCTCCGGGACAGGGGCCGGGGAGCTGTTTTTT. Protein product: CASSSGTGAGELFF.

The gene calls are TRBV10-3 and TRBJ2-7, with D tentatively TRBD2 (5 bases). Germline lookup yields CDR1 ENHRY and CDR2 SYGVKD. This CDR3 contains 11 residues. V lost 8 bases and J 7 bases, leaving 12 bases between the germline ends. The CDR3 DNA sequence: TGTGCCATCCGGGAAGAGGCTGAGCAGTACTTC. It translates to CAIREEAEQYF.

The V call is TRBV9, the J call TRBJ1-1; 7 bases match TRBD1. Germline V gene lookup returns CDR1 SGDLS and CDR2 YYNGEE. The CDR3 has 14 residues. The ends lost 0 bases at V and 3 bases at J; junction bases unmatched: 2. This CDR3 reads CASSVGQGDTEAFF. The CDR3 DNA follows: TGTGCCAGCAGCGTAGGACAGGGTGACACTGAAGCTTTCTTT.

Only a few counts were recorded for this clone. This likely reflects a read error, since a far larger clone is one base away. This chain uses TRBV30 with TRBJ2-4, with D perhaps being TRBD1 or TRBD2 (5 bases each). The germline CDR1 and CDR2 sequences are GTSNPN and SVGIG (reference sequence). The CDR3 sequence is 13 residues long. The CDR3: CAWSVRGGNTQYF. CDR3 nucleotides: TGTGCCTGGAGTGTACGTGGGGGAAACACTCAGTACTTC.

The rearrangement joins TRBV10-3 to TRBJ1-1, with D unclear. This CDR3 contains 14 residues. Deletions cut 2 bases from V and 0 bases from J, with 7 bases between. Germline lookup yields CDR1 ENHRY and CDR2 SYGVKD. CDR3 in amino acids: CAISETHMNTEAFF. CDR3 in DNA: TGTGCCATCAGTGAGACACATATGAACACTGAAGCTTTCTTT.

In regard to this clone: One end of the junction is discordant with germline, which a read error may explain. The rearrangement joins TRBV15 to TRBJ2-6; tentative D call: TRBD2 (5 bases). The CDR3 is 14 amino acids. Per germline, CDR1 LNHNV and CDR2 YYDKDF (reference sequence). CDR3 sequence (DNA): TGTGCCACCAGCGGAGAACTAGATTCAGACGTCCTGACTTTC. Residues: CATSGELDSDVLTF. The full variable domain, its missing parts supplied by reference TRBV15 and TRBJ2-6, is DAMVIQNPRYQVTQFGKPVTLSCSQTLNHNVMYWYQQKSSQAPKLLFHYYDKDFNNEADTPDNFQSRRPNTSFCFLDIRSPGLGDTAMYLCATSGELDSDVLTFGAGSRLTVL.

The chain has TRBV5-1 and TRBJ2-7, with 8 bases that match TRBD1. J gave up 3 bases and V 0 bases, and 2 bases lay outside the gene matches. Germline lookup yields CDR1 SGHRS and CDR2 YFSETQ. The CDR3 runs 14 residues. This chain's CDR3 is CASSLGTGYYEQYF. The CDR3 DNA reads TGCGCCAGCAGCTTGGGGACAGGGTACTACGAGCAGTACTTC. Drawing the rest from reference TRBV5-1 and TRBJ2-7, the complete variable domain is KAGVTQTPRYLIKTRGQQVTLSCSPISGHRSVSWYQQTPGQGLQFLFEYFSETQRNKGNFPGRFSGRQFSNSRSEMNVSTLELGDSALYLCASSLGTGYYEQYFGPGTRLTVT.

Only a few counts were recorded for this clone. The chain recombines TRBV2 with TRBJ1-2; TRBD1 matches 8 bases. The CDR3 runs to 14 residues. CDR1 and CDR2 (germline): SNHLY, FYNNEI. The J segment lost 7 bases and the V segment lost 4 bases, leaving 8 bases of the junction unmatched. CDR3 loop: CASSGQGRGSGYTF. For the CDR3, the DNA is TGTGCCAGCAGTGGACAGGGGCGAGGCTCTGGCTACACCTTC.